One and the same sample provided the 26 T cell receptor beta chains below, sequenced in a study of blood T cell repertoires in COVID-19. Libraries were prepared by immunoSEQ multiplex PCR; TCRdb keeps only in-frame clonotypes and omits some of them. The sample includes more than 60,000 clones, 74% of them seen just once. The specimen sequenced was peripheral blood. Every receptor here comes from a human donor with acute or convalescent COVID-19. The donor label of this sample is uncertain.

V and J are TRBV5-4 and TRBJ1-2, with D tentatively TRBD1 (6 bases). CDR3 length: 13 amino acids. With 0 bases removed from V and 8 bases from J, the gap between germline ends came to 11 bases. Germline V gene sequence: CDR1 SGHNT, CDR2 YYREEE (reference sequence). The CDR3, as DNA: TGTGCCAGCAGCTTGGGACAGGTTGGCGGCTACACCTTC. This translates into CASSLGQVGGYTF.

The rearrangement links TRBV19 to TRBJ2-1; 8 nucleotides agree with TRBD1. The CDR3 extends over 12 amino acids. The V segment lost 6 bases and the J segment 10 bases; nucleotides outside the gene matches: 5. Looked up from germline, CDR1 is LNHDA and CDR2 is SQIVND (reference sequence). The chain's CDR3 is CASRGQGREQFF. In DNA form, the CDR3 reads TGTGCCAGTAGAGGACAGGGTAGAGAGCAGTTCTTC.

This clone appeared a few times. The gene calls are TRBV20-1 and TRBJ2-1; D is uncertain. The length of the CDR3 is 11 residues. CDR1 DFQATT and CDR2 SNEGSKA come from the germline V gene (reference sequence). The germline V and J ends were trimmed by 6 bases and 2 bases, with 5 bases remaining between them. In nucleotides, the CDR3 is TGCAGTGCGTATACCTACAATGAGCAGTTCTTC. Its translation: CSAYTYNEQFF.

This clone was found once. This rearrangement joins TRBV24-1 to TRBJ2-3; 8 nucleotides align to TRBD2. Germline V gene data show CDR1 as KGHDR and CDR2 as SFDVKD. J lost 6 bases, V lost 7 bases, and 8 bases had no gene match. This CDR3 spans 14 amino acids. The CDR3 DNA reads TGTGCCACCAGCGGGACTAGTCACGGGGATACGCAGTATTTT. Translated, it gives CATSGTSHGDTQYF.

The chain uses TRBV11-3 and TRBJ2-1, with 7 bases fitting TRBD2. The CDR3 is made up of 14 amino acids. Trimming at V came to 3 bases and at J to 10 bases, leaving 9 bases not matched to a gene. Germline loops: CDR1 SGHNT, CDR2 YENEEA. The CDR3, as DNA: TGTGCCAGCAGCTTCGGCAGTAGCGGGCGGGAGCAGTTCTTC. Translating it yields CASSFGSSGREQFF.

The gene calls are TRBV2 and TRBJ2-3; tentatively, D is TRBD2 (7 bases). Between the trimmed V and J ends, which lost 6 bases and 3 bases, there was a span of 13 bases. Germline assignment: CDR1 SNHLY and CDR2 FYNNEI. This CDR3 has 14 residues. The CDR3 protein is CASRRGGPTDTQYF. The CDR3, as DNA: TGTGCCAGCAGAAGGGGGGGCCCAACAGATACGCAGTATTTT.

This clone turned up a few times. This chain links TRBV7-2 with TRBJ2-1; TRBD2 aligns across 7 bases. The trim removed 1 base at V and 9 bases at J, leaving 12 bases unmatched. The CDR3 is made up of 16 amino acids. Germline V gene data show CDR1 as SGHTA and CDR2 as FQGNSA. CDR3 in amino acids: CASSLGTGGGRGEQFF. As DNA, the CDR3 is TGTGCCAGCAGCTTAGGAACGGGAGGAGGCCGAGGTGAGCAGTTCTTC. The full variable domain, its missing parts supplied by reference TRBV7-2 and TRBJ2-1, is GAGVSQSPSNKVTEKGKDVELRCDPISGHTALYWYRQSLGQGLEFLIYFQGNSAPDKSGLPSDRFSAERTGGSVSTLTIQRTQQEDSAVYLCASSLGTGGGRGEQFFGPGTRLTVL.

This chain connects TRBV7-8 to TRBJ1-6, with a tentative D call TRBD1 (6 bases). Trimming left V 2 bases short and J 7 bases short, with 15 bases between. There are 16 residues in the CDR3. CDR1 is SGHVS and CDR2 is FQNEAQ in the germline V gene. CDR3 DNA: TGTGCCAGCAGCTTATTTCCTGGGGGCGAAAATTCACCCCTCCACTTT. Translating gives CASSLFPGGENSPLHF.

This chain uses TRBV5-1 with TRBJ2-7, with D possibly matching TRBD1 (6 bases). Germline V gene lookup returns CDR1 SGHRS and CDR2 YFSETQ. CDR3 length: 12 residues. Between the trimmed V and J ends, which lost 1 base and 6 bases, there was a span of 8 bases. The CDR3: CASSLTGLEQYV. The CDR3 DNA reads TGCGCCAGCAGCTTGACAGGGCTCGAGCAGTACGTC.

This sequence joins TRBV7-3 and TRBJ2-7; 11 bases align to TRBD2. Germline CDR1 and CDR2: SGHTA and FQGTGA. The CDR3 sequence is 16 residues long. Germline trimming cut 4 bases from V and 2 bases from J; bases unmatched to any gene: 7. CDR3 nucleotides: TGTGCCAGCAGCTATCCTATGGGACTAGCGGCCTACGAGCAGTACTTC. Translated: CASSYPMGLAAYEQYF.

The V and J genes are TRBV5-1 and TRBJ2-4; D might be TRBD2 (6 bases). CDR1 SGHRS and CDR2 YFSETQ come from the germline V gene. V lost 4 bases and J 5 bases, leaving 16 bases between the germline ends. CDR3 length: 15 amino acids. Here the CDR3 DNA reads TGCGCCAGCAGCCTACAATGGGGAGGCGAAAACATTCAGTACTTC. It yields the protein CASSLQWGGENIQYF.

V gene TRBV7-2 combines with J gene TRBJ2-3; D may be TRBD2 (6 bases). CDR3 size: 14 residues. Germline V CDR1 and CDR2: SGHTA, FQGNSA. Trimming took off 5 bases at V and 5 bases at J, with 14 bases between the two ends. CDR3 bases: TGTGCCAGCAGCCCTAGCGCCGCGCAAGATACGCAGTATTTT. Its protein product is CASSPSAAQDTQYF. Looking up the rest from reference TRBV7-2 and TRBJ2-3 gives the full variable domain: GAGVSQSPSNKVTEKGKDVELRCDPISGHTALYWYRQSLGQGLEFLIYFQGNSAPDKSGLPSDRFSAERTGGSVSTLTIQRTQQEDSAVYLCASSPSAAQDTQYFGPGTRLTVL.

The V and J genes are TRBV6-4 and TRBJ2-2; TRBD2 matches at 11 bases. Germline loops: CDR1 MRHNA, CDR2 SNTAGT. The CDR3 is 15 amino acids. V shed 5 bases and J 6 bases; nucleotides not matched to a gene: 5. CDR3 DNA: TGTGCCAGCAGTAAACTAGCGGGAGTGGCCGGGGAGCTGTTTTTT. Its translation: CASSKLAGVAGELFF.

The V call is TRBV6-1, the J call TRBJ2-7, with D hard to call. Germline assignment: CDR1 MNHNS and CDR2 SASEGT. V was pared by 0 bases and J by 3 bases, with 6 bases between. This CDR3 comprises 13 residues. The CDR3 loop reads CASSEALRYEQYV. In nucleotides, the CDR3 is TGTGCCAGCAGTGAAGCTCTACGCTACGAGCAGTACGTC.

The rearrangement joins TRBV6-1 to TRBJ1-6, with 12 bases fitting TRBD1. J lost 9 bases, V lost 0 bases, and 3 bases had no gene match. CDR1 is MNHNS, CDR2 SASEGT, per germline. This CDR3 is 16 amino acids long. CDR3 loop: CASSEAGQGASSPLHF. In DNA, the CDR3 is TGTGCCAGCAGTGAAGCGGGACAGGGGGCTAGTTCACCCCTCCACTTT.

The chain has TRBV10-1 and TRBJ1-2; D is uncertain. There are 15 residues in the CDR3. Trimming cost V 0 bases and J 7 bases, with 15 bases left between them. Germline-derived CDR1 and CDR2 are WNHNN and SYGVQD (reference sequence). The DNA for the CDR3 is TGCGCCAGCAGTGAGTCGCTTACCGGCCCTAGTGGCTACACCTTC. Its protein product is CASSESLTGPSGYTF.

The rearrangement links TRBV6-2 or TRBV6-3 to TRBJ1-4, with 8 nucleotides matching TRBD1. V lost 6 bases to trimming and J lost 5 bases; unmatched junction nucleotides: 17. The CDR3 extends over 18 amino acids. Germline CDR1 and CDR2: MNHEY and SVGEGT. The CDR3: CASSPGQGQMIGNEKLFF. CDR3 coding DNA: TGTGCCAGCAGCCCTGGACAGGGCCAGATGATTGGGAATGAAAAACTGTTTTTT.

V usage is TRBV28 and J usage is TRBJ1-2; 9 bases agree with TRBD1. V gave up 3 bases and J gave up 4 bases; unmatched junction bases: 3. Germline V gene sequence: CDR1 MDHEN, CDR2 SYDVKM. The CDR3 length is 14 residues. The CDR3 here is CASSFRDRVYGYTF. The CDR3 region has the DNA TGTGCCAGCAGTTTCAGGGACAGGGTCTATGGCTACACCTTC.

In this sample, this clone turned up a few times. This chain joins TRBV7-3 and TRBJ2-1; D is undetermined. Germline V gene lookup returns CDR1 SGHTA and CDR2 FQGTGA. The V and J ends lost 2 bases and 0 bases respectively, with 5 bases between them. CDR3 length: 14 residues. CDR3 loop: CASSLESSYNEQFF. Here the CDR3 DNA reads TGTGCCAGCAGCTTAGAGAGCTCCTACAATGAGCAGTTCTTC.

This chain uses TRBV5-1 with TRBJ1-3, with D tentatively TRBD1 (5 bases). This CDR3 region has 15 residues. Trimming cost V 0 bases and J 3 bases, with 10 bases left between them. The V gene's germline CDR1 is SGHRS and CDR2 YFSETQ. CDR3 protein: CASSLAGERGNTIYF. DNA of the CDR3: TGCGCCAGCAGCTTGGCGGGGGAGCGTGGAAACACCATATATTTT.

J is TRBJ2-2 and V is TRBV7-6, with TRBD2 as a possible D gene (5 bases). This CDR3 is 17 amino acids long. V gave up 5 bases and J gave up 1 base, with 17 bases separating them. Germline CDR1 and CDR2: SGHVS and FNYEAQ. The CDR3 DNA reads TGTGCCAGCAGCACCTCCCAAGCCCGGGGGAACACCGGGGAGCTGTTTTTT. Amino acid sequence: CASSTSQARGNTGELFF.

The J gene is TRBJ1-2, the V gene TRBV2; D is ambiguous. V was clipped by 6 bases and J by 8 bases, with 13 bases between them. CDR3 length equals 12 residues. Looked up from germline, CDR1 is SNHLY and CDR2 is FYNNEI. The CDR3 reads CASRVLPEGYTF. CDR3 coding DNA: TGTGCCAGCAGGGTACTACCAGAGGGCTACACCTTC.

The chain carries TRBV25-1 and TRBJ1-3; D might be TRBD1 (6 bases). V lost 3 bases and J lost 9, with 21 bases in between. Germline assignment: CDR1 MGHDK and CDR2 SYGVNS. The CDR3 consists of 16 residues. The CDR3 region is CASSESPDSALITIYF. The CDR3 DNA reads TGTGCCAGCAGTGAGTCCCCGGACAGCGCCCTTATCACCATATATTTT.

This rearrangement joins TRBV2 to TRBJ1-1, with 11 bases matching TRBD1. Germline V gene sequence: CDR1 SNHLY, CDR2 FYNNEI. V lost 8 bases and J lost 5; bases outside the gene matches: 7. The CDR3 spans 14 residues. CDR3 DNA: TGTGCCAGCGGGTATGGACAGGGGGCTACTGAAGCTTTCTTT. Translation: CASGYGQGATEAFF. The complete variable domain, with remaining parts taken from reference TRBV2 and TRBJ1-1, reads EPEVTQTPSHQVTQMGQEVILRCVPISNHLYFYWYRQILGQKVEFLVSFYNNEISEKSEIFDDQFSVERPDGSNFTLKIRSTKLEDSAMYFCASGYGQGATEAFFGQGTRLTVV.

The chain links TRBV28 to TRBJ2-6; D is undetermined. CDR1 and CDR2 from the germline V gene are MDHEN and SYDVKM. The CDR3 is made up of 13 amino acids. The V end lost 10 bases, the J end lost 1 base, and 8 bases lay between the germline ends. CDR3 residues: CATTPSGANVLTF. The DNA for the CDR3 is TGTGCCACAACTCCTTCTGGGGCCAACGTCCTGACTTTC.

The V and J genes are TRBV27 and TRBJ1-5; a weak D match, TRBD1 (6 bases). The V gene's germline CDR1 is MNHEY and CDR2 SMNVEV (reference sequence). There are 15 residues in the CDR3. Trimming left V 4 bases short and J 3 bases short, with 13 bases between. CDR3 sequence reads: CASSSGDANNQPQHF. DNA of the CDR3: TGTGCCAGCAGTTCAGGGGATGCGAACAATCAGCCCCAGCATTTT.